The 14 T cell receptor beta chains in this list originate from one sample, sequenced in a study of T cell changes during pregnancy in multiple sclerosis (dated 2019 in TCRdb). Library generation was performed with the immunoSEQ multiplex PCR assay. TCRdb provides this immuneACCESS table in a form limited to in-frame rearrangements. Some clones are lacking; in checked studies, under half of them reflect an unresolved V gene, and why the rest are absent is not known. The sample table holds fewer than 55,000 clones, of which around 90% were seen once. The ten largest clones add up to around 0.48% of the sample. Source: CD4+ T cells from peripheral blood mononuclear cells, taken in the third trimester of pregnancy. Receptors originate from a female donor with multiple sclerosis, enrolled in a pregnancy study.

The chain combines TRBV18 with TRBJ1-1; D is unresolved. Trimming pared 2 bases from V and 2 bases from J, leaving 15 bases between. The CDR3 is 16 amino acids. CDR1 and CDR2 from the germline V gene are KGHSH and LQKENI. CDR3 loop: CASSPNSGFLNTEAFF. The CDR3 nucleotides are TGTGCCAGCTCACCAAATTCGGGGTTCCTCAACACTGAAGCTTTCTTT.

The V and J genes are TRBV2 and TRBJ2-2, with D perhaps TRBD1 (6 bases). Germline V lookup: CDR1 SNHLY, CDR2 FYNNEI. The V gene lost 3 bases and the J gene lost 1 base, with 15 bases spanning the gap. The CDR3 has 17 amino acids. The CDR3 protein is CASSDSPRGMNTGELFF. The CDR3 DNA follows: TGTGCCAGCAGTGATTCTCCCAGGGGAATGAACACCGGGGAGCTGTTTTTT. The full variable domain, rest sourced from reference TRBV2 and TRBJ2-2, is EPEVTQTPSHQVTQMGQEVILRCVPISNHLYFYWYRQILGQKVEFLVSFYNNEISEKSEIFDDQFSVERPDGSNFTLKIRSTKLEDSAMYFCASSDSPRGMNTGELFFGEGSRLTVL.

The V call is TRBV11-2, the J call TRBJ1-2; no clear D. Germline values: CDR1 SGHAT, CDR2 FQNNGV. V lost 5 bases and J 4 bases, leaving 26 bases between the germline ends. This CDR3 comprises 18 residues. The CDR3: CASSPLEGLGLGSYGYTF. The CDR3 DNA sequence: TGTGCCAGCAGCCCCCTTGAGGGCCTCGGGTTAGGTAGCTATGGCTACACCTTC.

J is TRBJ1-5 and V is TRBV6-5; the D gene is possibly TRBD1 (6 bases). The CDR3 has 15 residues. CDR1 and CDR2 from the germline V gene are MNHEY and SVGAGI. V lost 2 bases and J 0 bases, leaving 8 bases between the germline ends. CDR3 amino acids: CASSYGGYSNQPQHF. The CDR3 DNA sequence: TGTGCCAGCAGTTACGGGGGCTATAGCAATCAGCCCCAGCATTTT.

The genes are TRBV21-1 and TRBJ1-5; the D call in the table, TRBD1, was not verified against the DNA. TRBV21-1 is reported as a pseudogene. This CDR3 spans 20 amino acids. CDR3 sequence (DNA): TGTGCCAGCAGCAAAGGCCCATCGACAGGGGGCAGTCGTAGCAATCAGCCCCAGCATTTT. Translating it yields CASSKGPSTGGSRSNQPQHF.

The chain combines TRBV6-1 with TRBJ1-1; D call uncertain. In germline, CDR1 is MNHNS, CDR2 SASEGT. Trimming cost V 1 base and J 5 bases, with 8 bases left between them. CDR3 size: 13 residues. The CDR3 region has the DNA TGTGCCAGCAGTGAAGTAGTCGGGACTGAAGCTTTCTTT. Protein sequence: CASSEVVGTEAFF.

V and J are TRBV7-6 and TRBJ2-7; the match to TRBD2 covers 7 bases. This CDR3 has 16 residues. J gave up 3 bases and V 1 base, and 9 bases lay outside the gene matches. In germline, CDR1 is SGHVS, CDR2 FNYEAQ. The CDR3 DNA reads as TGTGCCAGCAGCTTAGTACCCGGGACTACCAGCTACGAGCAGTACTTC. Its translation is CASSLVPGTTSYEQYF. Together with reference TRBV7-6 and TRBJ2-7, the CDR3 gives the full variable domain: GAGVSQSPRYKVTKRGQDVALRCDPISGHVSLYWYRQALGQGPEFLTYFNYEAQQDKSGLPNDRFSAERPEGSISTLTIQRTEQRDSAMYRCASSLVPGTTSYEQYFGPGTRLTVT.

The chain combines TRBV18 with TRBJ2-3; 10 bases match TRBD2. The junction had 6 bases not matched to a gene; V was cut back by 4 bases and J by 2 bases. Germline V lookup: CDR1 KGHSH, CDR2 LQKENI. The CDR3 is 16 residues long. The CDR3 DNA follows: TGTGCCAGCTCACGCACTAGCGGGGATATCACAGATACGCAGTATTTT. Translation gives CASSRTSGDITDTQYF.

The chain has TRBV2 and TRBJ1-2; the D is unclear. This CDR3 is built from 12 residues. Looked up from germline, CDR1 is SNHLY and CDR2 is FYNNEI. V lost 0 bases and J lost 4, with 3 bases in between. CDR3 nucleotide sequence: TGTGCCAGCAGTGAAGCGGCCTATGGCTACACCTTC. Translation: CASSEAAYGYTF.

This chain joins TRBV18 and TRBJ1-5; unclear D gene. This CDR3 comprises 18 residues. CDR1 KGHSH and CDR2 LQKENI come from the germline V gene. The germline V and J ends were trimmed by 2 bases and 2 bases, with 19 bases remaining between them. The CDR3 DNA reads as TGTGCCAGCTCACCAGGCAACGGACTATTAGTGGGCAATCAGCCCCAGCATTTT. It translates to CASSPGNGLLVGNQPQHF.

The chain combines TRBV5-1 with TRBJ2-6; D is unresolved. Trimming took 5 bases from V and 0 from J, leaving 15 bases between them. Germline lookup yields CDR1 SGHRS and CDR2 YFSETQ. This CDR3 contains 17 residues. CDR3 amino acids: CASSYYSPSSGANVLTF. The CDR3 bases are TGCGCCAGCAGTTATTATAGTCCTTCCTCTGGGGCCAACGTCCTGACTTTC.

The rearrangement uses TRBV6-1 and TRBJ1-2, with D uncertain. V lost 5 bases, J lost 0 bases, and 13 bases lay in between. The CDR3 loop spans 15 amino acids. Germline loops: CDR1 MNHNS, CDR2 SASEGT. Here the CDR3 DNA reads TGTGCCAGCAGTTCTTTGACAAATGCTAACTATGGCTACACCTTC. This sequence encodes CASSSLTNANYGYTF.

V usage is TRBV20-1 and J usage is TRBJ1-1; no firm D call. This CDR3 has 11 residues. V gave up 3 bases and J gave up 5 bases, with 7 bases separating them. CDR1 DFQATT and CDR2 SNEGSKA come from the germline V gene (reference sequence). CDR3 amino acids: CSARGFTEAFF. For the CDR3, the DNA is TGCAGTGCTAGGGGCTTTACTGAAGCTTTCTTT.

V usage is TRBV30 and J usage is TRBJ1-1, with D unresolved. This CDR3 spans 11 amino acids. Germline CDR1 GTSNPN, CDR2 SVGIG (reference sequence). The CDR3 nucleotides are TGTGCTCAGGACTCCAACACTGAAGCTTTCTTT. This translates into CAQDSNTEAFF.